This T cell receptor beta chain derives from a study of regulatory T cells in long-lasting Graves disease. Study results and limitations: Persistent cases favored TRBV28, TRBJ1-2 and TRBJ2-5.

This CDR3 region has 15 residues. Germline values: CDR1 MNHEY, CDR2 SVGEGT. As for time point: newly diagnosed GD, antithyroid drugs for less than 3 months. From RNA extracted from PBMCs, the TCR library was made. Graves' disease diagnoses followed American Thyroid Association guidelines. An endocrinology department located in Xi'an, China, was where the patients came from. With iRepertoire HTBI primers and Arm-PCR of CDR3 regions, TCR beta libraries were built. TCRdb reanalysed the multiplex PCR reads using MiXCR and keeps one entry per CDR3 protein. This repertoire shows 450,000 to 600,000 distinct CDR3 sequences, around 15% found once; its top ten account for 9% to 15%. This clonotype was counted a few times. What it recognizes is unknown. Sequence at one end of the junction differs from germline and may be a read error. In addition, the sample was reused for a study of T cells in Graves' hyperthyroidism and ophthalmopathy. As that report states: The diagnoses drew upon clinical symptoms, serum thyroxine and TRAb, thyroid ultrasound and orbital computed tomography.

The sequence came from a man aged 35 to 55 with Graves disease. The sample here was peripheral blood mononuclear cells (PBMCs), taken at new diagnosis, from a patient treated with antithyroid drugs. The gene calls are TRBV6-2 or TRBV6-3 and TRBJ2-7; the match to TRBD1 covers 8 bases. The CDR3 sequence is CASSYRAGGSYGQYF. In nucleotides, the CDR3 is TGTGCCAGCAGTTACCGGGCAGGGGGCTCCTACGGGCAGTACTTC.